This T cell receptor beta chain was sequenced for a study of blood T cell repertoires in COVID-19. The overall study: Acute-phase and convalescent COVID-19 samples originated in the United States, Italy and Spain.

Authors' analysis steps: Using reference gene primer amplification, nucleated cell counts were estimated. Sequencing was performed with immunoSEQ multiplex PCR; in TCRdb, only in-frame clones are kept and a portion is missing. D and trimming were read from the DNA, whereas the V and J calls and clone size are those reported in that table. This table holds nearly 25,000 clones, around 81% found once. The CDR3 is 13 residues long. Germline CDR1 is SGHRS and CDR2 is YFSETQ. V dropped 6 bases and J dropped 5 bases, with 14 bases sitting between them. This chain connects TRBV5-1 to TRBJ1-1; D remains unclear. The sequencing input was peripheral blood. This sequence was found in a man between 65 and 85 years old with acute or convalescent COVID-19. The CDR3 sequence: CASKDRGGTEAFF. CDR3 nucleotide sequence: TGCGCCAGCAAGGACCGGGGTGGGACTGAAGCTTTCTTT.